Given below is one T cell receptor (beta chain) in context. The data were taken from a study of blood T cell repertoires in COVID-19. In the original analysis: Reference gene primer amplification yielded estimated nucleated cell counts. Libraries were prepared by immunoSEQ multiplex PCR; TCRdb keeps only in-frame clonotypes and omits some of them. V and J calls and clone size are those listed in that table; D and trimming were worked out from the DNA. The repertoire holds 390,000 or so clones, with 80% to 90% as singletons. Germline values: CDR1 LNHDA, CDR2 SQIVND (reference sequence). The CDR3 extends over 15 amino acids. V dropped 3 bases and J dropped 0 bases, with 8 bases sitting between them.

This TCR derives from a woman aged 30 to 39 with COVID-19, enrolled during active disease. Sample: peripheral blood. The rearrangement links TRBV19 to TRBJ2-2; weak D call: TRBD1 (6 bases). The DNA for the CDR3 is TGTGCCAGTAGTATGGGGGCAGCGAACACCGGGGAGCTGTTTTTT. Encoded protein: CASSMGAANTGELFF.